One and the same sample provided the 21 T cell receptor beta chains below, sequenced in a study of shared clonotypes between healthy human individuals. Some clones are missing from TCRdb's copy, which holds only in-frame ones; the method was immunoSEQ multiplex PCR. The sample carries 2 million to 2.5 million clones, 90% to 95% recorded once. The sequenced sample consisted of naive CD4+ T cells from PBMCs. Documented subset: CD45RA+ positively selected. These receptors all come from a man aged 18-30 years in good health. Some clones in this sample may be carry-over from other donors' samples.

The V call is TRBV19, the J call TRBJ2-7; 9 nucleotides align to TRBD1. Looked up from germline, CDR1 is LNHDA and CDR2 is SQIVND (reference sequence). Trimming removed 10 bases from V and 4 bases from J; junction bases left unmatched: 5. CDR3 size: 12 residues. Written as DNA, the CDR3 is TGTGCCACCCAAGACAGGGGGTACGAGCAGTACTTC. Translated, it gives CATQDRGYEQYF. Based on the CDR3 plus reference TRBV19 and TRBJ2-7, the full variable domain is DGGITQSPKYLFRKEGQNVTLSCEQNLNHDAMYWYRQDPGQGLRLIYYSQIVNDFQKGDIAEGYSVSREKKESFPLTVTSAQKNPTAFYLCATQDRGYEQYFGPGTRLTVT.

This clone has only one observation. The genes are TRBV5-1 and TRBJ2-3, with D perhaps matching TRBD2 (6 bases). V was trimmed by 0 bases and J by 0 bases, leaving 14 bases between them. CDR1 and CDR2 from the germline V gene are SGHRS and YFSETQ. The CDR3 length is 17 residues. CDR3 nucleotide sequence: TGCGCCAGCAGCTTGGATATAGGAGCGGGTAGCACAGATACGCAGTATTTT. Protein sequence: CASSLDIGAGSTDTQYF. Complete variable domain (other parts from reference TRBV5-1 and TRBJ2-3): KAGVTQTPRYLIKTRGQQVTLSCSPISGHRSVSWYQQTPGQGLQFLFEYFSETQRNKGNFPGRFSGRQFSNSRSEMNVSTLELGDSALYLCASSLDIGAGSTDTQYFGPGTRLTVL.

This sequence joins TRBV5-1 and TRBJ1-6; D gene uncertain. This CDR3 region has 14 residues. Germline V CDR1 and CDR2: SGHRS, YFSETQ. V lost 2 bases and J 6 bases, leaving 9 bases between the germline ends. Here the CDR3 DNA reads TGCGCCAGCAGCTTCGGGCTGGGTAATTCACCCCTCCACTTT. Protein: CASSFGLGNSPLHF.

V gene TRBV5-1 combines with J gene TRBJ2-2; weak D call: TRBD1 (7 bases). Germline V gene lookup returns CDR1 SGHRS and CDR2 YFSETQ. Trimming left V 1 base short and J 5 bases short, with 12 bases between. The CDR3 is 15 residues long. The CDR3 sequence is CASSLSQGGTGELFF. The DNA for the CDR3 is TGCGCCAGCAGCTTGAGCCAGGGGGGAACCGGGGAGCTGTTTTTT.

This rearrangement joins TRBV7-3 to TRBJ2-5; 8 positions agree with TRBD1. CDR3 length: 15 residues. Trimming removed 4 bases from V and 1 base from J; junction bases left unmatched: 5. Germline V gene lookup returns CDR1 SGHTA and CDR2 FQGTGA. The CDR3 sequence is CASSSTGAPQETQYF. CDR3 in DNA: TGTGCCAGCAGCTCGACAGGGGCCCCCCAAGAGACCCAGTACTTC.

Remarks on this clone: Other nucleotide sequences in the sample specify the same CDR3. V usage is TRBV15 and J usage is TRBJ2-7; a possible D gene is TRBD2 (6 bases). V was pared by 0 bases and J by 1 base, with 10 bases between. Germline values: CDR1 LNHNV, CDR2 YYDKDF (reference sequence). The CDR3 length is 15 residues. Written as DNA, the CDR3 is TGTGCCACCAGCAGAGAACCGACTAGTTCCTACGAGCAGTACTTC. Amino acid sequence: CATSREPTSSYEQYF.

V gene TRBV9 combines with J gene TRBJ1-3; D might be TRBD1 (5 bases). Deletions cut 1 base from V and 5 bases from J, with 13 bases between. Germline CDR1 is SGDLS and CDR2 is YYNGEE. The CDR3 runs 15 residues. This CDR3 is CASSVHQEDRNTIYF. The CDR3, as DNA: TGTGCCAGCAGCGTACACCAAGAGGACAGAAACACCATATATTTT.

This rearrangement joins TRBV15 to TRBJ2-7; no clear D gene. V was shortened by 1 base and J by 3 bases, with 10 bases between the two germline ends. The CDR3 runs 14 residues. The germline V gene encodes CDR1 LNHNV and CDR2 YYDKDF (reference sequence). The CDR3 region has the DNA TGTGCCACCAGCAGAGGGCTTAAGAACTACGAGCAGTACTTC. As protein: CATSRGLKNYEQYF.

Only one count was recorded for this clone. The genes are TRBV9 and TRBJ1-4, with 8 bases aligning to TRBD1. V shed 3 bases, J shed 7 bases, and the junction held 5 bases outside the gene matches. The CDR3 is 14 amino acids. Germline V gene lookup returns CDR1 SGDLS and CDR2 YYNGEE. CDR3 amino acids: CASSGGTGGEKLFF. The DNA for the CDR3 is TGTGCCAGCAGCGGCGGGACAGGCGGTGAAAAACTGTTTTTT.

In nucleotides, the CDR3 is TGTGCCAGCAGCTCCTCGGGGGCGCGGTTCGAGACCCAGTACTTC. It is translated as CASSSSGARFETQYF. The chain uses TRBV5-4 and TRBJ2-5; D possibly matches TRBD1 or TRBD2 (6 bases each). The CDR3 extends over 15 amino acids. The V and J ends lost 3 bases and 5 bases respectively, with 17 bases between them. The germline V gene has CDR1 SGHNT and CDR2 YYREEE (reference sequence). The full variable domain, with the rest looked up from reference TRBV5-4 and TRBJ2-5, is ETGVTQSPTHLIKTRGQQVTLRCSSQSGHNTVSWYQQALGQGPQFIFQYYREEENGRGNFPPRFSGLQFPNYSSELNVNALELDDSALYLCASSSSGARFETQYFGPGTRLLVL.

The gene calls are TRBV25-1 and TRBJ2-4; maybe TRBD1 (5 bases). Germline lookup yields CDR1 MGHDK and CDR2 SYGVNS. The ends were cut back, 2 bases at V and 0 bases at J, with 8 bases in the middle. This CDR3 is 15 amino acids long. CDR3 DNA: TGTGCCAGCAGTGAAAGCAGGGTAGCCAAAAACATTCAGTACTTC. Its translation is CASSESRVAKNIQYF.

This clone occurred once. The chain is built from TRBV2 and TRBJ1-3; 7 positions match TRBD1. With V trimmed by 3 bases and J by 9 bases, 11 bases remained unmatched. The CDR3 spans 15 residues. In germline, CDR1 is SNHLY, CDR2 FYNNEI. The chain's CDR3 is CASSDIDRARGTIYF. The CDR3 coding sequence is TGTGCCAGCAGTGATATCGACAGGGCGCGGGGCACCATATATTTT.

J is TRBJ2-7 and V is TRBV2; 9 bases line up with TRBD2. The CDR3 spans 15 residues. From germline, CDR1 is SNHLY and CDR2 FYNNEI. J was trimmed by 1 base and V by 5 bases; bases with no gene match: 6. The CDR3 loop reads CASSWGLALSYEQYF. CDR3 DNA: TGTGCCAGCAGTTGGGGACTAGCCCTGTCCTACGAGCAGTACTTC.

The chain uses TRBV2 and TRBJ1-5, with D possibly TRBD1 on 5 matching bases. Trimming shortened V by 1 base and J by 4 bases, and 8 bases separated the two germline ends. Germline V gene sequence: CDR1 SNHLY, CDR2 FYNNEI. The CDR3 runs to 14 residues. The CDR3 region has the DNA TGTGCCAGCAGTGAAGTGTGGGGGAATCAGCCCCAGCATTTT. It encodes CASSEVWGNQPQHF.

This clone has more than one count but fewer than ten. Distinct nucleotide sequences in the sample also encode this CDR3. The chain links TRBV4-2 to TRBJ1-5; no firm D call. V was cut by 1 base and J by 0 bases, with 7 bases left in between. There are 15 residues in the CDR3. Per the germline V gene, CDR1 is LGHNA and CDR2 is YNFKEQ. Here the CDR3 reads CASSQGRDSNQPQHF. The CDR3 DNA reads TGTGCCAGCAGCCAAGGACGGGATAGCAATCAGCCCCAGCATTTT.

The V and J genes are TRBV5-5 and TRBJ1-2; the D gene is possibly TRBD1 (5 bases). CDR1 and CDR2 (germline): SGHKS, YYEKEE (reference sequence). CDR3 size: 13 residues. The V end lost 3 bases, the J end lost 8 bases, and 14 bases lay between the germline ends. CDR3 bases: TGTGCCAGCAGCTCTACAGGAGCATGGGGCTACACCTTC. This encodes CASSSTGAWGYTF.

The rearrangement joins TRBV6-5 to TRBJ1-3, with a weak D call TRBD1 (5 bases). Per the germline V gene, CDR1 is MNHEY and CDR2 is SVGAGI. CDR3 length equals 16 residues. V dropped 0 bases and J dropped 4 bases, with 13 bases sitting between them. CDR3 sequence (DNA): TGTGCCAGCAGTTACTCCCCGGGACGGCCAGGAAACACCATATATTTT. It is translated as CASSYSPGRPGNTIYF.

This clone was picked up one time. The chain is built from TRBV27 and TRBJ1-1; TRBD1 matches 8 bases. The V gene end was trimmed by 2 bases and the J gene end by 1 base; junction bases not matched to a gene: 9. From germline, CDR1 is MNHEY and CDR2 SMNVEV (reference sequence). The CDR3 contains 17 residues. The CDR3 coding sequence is TGTGCCAGCAGTTTAATGGTCAGGGGGCGGCAGAACACTGAAGCTTTCTTT. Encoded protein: CASSLMVRGRQNTEAFF.

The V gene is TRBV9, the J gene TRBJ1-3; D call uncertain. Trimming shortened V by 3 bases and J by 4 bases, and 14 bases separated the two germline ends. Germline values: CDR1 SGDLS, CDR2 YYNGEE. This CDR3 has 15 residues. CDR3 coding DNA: TGTGCCAGCAGCGCAGACCTAGGTGAGGGAAACACCATATATTTT. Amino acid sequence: CASSADLGEGNTIYF.

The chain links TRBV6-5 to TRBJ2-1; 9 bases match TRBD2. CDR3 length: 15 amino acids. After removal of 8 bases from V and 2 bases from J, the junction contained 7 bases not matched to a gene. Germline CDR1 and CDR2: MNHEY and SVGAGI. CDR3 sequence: CASGTLAGPYNEQFF. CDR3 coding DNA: TGTGCCAGCGGAACACTAGCGGGCCCCTACAATGAGCAGTTCTTC.

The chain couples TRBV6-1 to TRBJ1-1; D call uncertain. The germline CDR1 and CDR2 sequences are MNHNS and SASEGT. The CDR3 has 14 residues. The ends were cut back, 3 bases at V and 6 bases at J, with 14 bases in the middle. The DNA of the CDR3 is TGTGCCAGCAGTGAGTTACCCAGGTACGCTGAAGCTTTCTTT. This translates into CASSELPRYAEAFF.